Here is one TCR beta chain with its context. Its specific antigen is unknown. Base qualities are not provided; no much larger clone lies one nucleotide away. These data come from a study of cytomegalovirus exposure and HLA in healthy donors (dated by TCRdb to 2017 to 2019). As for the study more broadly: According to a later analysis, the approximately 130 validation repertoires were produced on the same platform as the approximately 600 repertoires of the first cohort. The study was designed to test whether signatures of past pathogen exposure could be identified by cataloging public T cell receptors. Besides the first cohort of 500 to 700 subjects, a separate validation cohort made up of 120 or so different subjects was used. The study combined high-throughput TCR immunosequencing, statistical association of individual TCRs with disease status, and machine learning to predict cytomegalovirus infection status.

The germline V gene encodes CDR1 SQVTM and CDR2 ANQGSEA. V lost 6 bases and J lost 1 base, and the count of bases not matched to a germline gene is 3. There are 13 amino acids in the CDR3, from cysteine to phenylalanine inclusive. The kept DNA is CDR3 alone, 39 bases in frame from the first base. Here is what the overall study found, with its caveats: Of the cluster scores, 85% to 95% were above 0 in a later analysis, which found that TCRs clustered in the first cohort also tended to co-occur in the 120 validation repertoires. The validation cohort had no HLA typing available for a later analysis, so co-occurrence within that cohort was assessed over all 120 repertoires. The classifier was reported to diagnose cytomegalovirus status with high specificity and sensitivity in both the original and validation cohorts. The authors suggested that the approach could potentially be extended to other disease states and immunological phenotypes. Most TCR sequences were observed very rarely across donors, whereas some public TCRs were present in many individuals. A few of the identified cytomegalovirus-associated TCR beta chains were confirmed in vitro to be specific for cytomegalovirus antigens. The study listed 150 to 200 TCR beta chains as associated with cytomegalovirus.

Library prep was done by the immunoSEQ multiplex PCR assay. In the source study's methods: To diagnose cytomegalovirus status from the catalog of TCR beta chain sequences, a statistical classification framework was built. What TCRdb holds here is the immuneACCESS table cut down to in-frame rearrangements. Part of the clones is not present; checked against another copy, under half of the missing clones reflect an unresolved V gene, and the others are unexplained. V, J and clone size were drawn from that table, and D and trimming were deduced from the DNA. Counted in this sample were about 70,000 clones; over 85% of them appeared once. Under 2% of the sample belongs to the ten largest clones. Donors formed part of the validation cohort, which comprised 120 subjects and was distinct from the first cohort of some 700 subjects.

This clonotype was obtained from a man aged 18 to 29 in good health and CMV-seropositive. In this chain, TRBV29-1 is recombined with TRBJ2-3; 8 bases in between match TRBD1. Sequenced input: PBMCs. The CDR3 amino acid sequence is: CSVETGGTDTQYF. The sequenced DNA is TGCAGCGTGGAGACAGGGGGCACAGATACGCAGTATTTT.